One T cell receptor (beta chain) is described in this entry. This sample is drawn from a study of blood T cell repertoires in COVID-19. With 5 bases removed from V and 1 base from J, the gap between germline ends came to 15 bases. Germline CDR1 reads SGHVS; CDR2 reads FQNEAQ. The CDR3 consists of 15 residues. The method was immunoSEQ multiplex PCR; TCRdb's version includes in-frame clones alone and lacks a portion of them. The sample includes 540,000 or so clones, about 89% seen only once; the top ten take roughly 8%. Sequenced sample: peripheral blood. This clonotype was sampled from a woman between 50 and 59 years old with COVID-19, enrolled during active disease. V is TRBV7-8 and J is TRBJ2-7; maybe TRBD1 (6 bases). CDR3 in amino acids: CASSPDAGQSYEQYF. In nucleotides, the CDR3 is TGTGCCAGCAGCCCAGACGCCGGACAGTCCTACGAGCAGTACTTC.